This T cell receptor (beta chain) stems from a study of blood T cell repertoires in COVID-19. Study-level information: From the United States, Italy and Spain came samples of acute and convalescent COVID-19. From T cells, B-cell-depleted T cells, or PBMCs came the material, which was cDNA or gDNA.

Methods used by the authors: Reference gene primer amplification gave estimated nucleated cell counts. TCRdb's table, derived via immunoSEQ multiplex PCR, lists solely in-frame clones and lacks some. V and J calls and clone size come straight from that table; D and trimming were deduced from the DNA. Of over 400,000 clones listed, about nine tenths are singletons. Trimming at V came to 1 base and at J to 4 bases, leaving 5 bases not matched to a gene. Per the germline V gene, CDR1 is GTSNPN and CDR2 is SVGIG (reference sequence). This CDR3 is built from 14 residues. The chain combines TRBV30 with TRBJ1-2; 8 positions match TRBD1. Sequences were obtained from peripheral blood. The sequence was collected from a woman aged 25-40 years with active or convalescent COVID-19. Here the CDR3 reads CAWSEQGAGYGYTF. CDR3 sequence (DNA): TGTGCCTGGAGTGAGCAGGGGGCTGGCTATGGCTACACCTTC.